This TCR beta chain was sequenced in a study of T cell responses to AZD1222 COVID-19 vaccine. Background on the study: Recipients boosted at about 4 weeks or about 12 weeks are pooled.

With respect to this clone: Its specificity is unknown.

Sequencing was performed with immunoSEQ multiplex PCR; in TCRdb, only in-frame clones are kept and a portion is missing. This table holds 150,000 or so clones, 75% to 95% found once. Findings and caveats of the study: Elevations in Spike-specific TCR breadth and depth followed administration of two AZD1222 doses. Donors skewed white British and female; clonal diversity was possibly underestimated.

There are 14 residues in the CDR3. The gene calls are TRBV21-1 and TRBJ1-2. TRBV21-1 is classified as a pseudogene. This sequence was found in an adult in good health. The sample consisted of peripheral blood, taken on day 0 of AZD1222 vaccination. CDR3 loop: CASSKALSPYGYTF. The CDR3 DNA reads TGTGCCAGCAGCAAAGCGCTATCCCCCTATGGCTACACCTTC.